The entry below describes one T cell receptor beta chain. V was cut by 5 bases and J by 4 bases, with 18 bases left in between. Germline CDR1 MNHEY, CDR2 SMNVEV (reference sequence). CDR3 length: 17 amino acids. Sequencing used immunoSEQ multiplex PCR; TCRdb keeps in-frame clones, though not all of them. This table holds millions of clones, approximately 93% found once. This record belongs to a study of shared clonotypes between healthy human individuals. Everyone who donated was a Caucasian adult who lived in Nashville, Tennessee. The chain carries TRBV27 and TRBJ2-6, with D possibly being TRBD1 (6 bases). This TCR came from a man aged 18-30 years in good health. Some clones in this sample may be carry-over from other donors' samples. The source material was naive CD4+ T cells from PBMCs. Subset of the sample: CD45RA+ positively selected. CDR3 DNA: TGTGCCAGCAGTATCATGGGAAGGGGGACCGGGGCCAACGTCCTGACTTTC. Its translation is CASSIMGRGTGANVLTF.